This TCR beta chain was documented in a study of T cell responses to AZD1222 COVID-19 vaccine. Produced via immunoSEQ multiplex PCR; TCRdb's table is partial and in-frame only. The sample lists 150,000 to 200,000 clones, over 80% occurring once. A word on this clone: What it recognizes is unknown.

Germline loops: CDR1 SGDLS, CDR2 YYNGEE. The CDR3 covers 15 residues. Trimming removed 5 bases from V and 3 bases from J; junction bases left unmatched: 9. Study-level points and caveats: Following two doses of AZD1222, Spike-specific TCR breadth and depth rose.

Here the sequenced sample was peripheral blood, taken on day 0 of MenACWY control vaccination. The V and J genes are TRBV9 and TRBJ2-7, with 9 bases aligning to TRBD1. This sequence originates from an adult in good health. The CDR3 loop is CASSSAPGQGYEQYF. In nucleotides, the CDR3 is TGTGCCAGCAGTTCGGCCCCGGGACAGGGCTACGAGCAGTACTTC.